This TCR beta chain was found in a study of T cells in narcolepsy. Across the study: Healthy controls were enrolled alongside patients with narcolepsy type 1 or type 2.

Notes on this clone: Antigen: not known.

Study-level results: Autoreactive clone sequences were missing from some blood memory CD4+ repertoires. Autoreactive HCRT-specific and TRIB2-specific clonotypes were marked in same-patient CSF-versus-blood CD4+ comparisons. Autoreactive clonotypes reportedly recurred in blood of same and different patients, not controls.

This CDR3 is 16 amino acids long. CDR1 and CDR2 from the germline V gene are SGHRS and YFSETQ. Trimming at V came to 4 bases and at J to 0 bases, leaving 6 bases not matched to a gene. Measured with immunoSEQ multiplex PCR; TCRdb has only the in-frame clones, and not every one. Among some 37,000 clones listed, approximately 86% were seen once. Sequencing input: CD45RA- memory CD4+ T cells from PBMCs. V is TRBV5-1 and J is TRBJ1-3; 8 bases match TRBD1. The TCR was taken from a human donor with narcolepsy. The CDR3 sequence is CASSLTGAPSGNTIYF. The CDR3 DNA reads TGCGCCAGCAGCCTGACAGGGGCCCCCTCTGGAAACACCATATATTTT.